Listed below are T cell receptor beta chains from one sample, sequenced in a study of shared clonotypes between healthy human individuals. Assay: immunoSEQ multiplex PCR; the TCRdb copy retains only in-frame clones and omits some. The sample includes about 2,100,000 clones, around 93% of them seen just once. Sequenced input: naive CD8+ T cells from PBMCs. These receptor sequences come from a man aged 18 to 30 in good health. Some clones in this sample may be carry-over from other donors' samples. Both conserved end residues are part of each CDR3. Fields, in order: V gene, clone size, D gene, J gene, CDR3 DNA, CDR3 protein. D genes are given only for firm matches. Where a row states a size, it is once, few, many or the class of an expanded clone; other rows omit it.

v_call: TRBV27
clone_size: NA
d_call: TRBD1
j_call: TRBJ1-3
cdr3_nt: TGTGCCAGCAGTCCACTACAGGGGGCACGTTCTGGAAACACCATATATTTT
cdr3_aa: CASSPLQGARSGNTIYF

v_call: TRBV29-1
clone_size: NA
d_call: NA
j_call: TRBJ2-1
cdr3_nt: TGCAGCGCCCCTTCCAACAATGAGCAGTTCTTC
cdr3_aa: CSAPSNNEQFF

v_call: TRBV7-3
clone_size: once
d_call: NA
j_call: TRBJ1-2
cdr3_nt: TGTGCCAGCAGCCAAGGAGGAGGAGGGGGCTACACCTTC
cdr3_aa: CASSQGGGGGYTF

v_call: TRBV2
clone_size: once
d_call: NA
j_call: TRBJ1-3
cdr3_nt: TGTGCCAGCATGGCAGGACGAAACTCTGGAAACACCATATATTTT
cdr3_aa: CASMAGRNSGNTIYF

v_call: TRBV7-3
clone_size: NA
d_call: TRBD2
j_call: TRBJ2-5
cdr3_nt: TGTGCCAGCAGCCCCCTAGCGGGAGTGGAGACCCAGTACTTC
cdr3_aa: CASSPLAGVETQYF

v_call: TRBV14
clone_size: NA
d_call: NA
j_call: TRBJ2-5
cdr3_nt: TGTGCCAGCAGCCCCTCTTTGCGGGGTGAGACCCAGTACTTC
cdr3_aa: CASSPSLRGETQYF

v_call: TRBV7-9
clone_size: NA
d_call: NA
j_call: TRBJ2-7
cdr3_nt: TGTGCCAGCAGCTTAGGTTTCGAGGGATCCTACGAGCAGTACTTC
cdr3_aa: CASSLGFEGSYEQYF

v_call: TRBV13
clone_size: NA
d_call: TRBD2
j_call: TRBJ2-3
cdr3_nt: TGTGCCAGCAGCAAAGACGCGGGAGCCTCTTTCACAGATACGCAGTATTTT
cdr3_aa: CASSKDAGASFTDTQYF

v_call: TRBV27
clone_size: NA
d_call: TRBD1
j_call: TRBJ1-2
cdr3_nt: TGTGCCAGCAGTTTAACACAGGGGGTAAAAGGCTACACCTTC
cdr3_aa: CASSLTQGVKGYTF

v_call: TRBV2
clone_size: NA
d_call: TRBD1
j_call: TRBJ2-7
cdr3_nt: TGTGCCAGCAGTACTGCTTTGGACAGGGTAGGTAACGAGCAGTACTTC
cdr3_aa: CASSTALDRVGNEQYF

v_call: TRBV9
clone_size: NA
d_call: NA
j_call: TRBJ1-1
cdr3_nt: TGTGCCAGCAGCCCCTGGACATCTATCATGAACACTGAAGCTTTCTTT
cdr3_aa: CASSPWTSIMNTEAFF

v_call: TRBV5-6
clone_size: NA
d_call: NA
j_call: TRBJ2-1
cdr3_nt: TGTGCCAGCAGCTTAAGGGTAGGGGTCTACAATGAGCAGTTCTTC
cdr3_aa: CASSLRVGVYNEQFF

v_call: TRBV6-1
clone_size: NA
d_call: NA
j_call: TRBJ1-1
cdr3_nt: TGTGCCAGCAGTGAAAATTGGGGGTCCCCCTTGAACACTGAAGCTTTCTTT
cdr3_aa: CASSENWGSPLNTEAFF

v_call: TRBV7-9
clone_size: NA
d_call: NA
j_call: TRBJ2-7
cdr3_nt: TGTGCCAGCAGAGGACGGGTTTCCTACGAGCAGTACTTC
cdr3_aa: CASRGRVSYEQYF

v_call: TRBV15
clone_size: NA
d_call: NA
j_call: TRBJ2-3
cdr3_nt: TGTGCCACCAGCAGACCCGGAGCGCAGGCAGATACGCAGTATTTT
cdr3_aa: CATSRPGAQADTQYF

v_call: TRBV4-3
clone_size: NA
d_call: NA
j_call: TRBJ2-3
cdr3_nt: TGCGCCAGCAGCCAAGAGTCTCATAAGTTCGGCAGGGACGGTCGGAGCACAGATACGCAGTATTTT
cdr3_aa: CASSQESHKFGRDGRSTDTQYF

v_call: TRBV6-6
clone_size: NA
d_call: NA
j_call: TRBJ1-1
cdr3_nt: TGTGCCAGCAGCCACGACAGGAGAAATGAAGCTTTCTTT
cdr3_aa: CASSHDRRNEAFF

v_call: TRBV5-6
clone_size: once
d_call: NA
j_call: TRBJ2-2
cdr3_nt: TGTGCCAGCAGCTCGGGTATCTCATGGGGGGAGCTGTTTTTT
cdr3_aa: CASSSGISWGELFF

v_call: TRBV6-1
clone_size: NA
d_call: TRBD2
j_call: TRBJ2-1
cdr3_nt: TGTGCCAGCAGTGATGGAAAGTCTAGCGGGAGGTACAATGAGCAGTTCTTC
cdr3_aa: CASSDGKSSGRYNEQFF

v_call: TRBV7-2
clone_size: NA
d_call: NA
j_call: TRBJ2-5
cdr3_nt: TGTGCCAGCAGCCAGGGGGGGGGAGAGACCCAGTACTTC
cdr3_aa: CASSQGGGETQYF

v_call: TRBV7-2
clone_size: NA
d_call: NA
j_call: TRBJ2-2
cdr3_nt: TGTGCCAGCAGCTTAATCGGCGGTGGATCCGGGGAGCTGTTTTTT
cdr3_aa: CASSLIGGGSGELFF

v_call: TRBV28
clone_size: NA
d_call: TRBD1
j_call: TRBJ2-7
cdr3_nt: TGTGCCAGCAGTCCCGGGACAGGGGTGCCCTACGAGCAGTACTTC
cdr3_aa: CASSPGTGVPYEQYF

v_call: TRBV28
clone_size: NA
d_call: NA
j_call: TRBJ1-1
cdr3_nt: TGTGCCAGCAGTCCCGGGAACACTGAAGCTTTCTTT
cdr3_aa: CASSPGNTEAFF

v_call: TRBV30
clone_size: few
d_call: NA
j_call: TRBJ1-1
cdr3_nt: TGTGCCTGGATCTCCCTGGCCGGGACCGAAGCTTTCTTT
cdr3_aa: CAWISLAGTEAFF

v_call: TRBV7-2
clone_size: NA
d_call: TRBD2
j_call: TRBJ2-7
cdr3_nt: TGTGCCAGCAGCTTGGGACTAGCCATCGAGCAGTACTTC
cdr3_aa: CASSLGLAIEQYF

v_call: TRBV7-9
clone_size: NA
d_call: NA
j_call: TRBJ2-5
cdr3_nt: TGTGCCAGCAGCTTAGGATTGAGAACAGGGAACGAGACCCAGTACTTC
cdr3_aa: CASSLGLRTGNETQYF

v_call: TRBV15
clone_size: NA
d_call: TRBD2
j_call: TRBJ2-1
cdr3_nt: TGTGCCACCAGCACAGTAGCGGGAGGCTTCTTGTACAATGAGCAGTTCTTC
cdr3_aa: CATSTVAGGFLYNEQFF

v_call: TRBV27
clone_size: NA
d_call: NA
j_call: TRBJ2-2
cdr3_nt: TGTGCCAGCAGTTGGACTCATTCCGCCGGGGAGCTGTTTTTT
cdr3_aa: CASSWTHSAGELFF